The 12 T cell receptor beta chains listed next were all sequenced from one sample in a study of T-cell memory formation after mild COVID-19. Using its own MiXCR run on the 5' RACE reads, TCRdb lists one record per CDR3 protein. The data show about 170,000 distinct CDR3 sequences, about an eighth seen once. The sequenced sample consisted of PBMCs or a T cell subset sorted from them (not recorded which). These receptors originate from a man aged 18 to 30 who had mild COVID-19 (a few samples of this study predate the infection). Cell type and time point are not known.

The chain has TRBV7-2 and TRBJ2-1; D is undetermined. CDR1 and CDR2 (germline): SGHTA, FQGNSA. Between the trimmed V and J ends, which lost 1 base and 5 bases, there was a span of 9 bases. The CDR3 spans 14 residues. The CDR3 region is CASSLGPRNNEQFF. CDR3 DNA: TGTGCCAGCAGCTTAGGTCCTAGAAACAATGAGCAGTTCTTC. The full variable domain, in which reference TRBV7-2 and TRBJ2-1 provide the parts outside the CDR3, is GAGVSQSPSNKVTEKGKDVELRCDPISGHTALYWYRQSLGQGLEFLIYFQGNSAPDKSGLPSDRFSAERTGGSVSTLTIQRTQQEDSAVYLCASSLGPRNNEQFFGPGTRLTVL.

The chain carries TRBV4-1 and TRBJ2-7; 8 bases match TRBD2. This CDR3 is 15 amino acids long. The junction had 6 bases not matched to a gene; V was cut back by 2 bases and J by 3 bases. CDR1 and CDR2 (germline): MGHRA, YSYEKL. Here the CDR3 reads CASSQWWRGVYEQYF. DNA of the CDR3: TGCGCCAGCAGCCAATGGTGGCGGGGGGTCTACGAGCAGTACTTC.

This clonotype was counted between two and nine times. The chain has TRBV12-3 or TRBV12-4 and TRBJ2-2; 13 bases match TRBD2. This CDR3 is built from 20 residues. V shed 4 bases, J shed 3 bases, and the junction held 14 bases outside the gene matches. The CDR3 region has the DNA TGTGCCAGCAGTTCGCAATACAGGGGACTAGCGGGGAGGTACACCGGGGAGCTGTTTTTT. Its protein is CASSSQYRGLAGRYTGELFF.

This clonotype was observed many times. The V call is TRBV5-1, the J call TRBJ2-3; D call uncertain. This CDR3 has 12 residues. From germline, CDR1 is SGHRS and CDR2 YFSETQ. The V end lost 0 bases, the J end lost 6 bases, and 5 bases lay between the germline ends. CDR3 in amino acids: CASSLVGDTQYF. The CDR3 nucleotides read TGCGCCAGCAGCTTGGTCGGGGATACGCAGTATTTT.

The CDR3 region is CASSLALAVSNEQFF. DNA of the CDR3: TGCGCCAGCAGCTTGGCACTAGCGGTTTCCAATGAGCAGTTCTTC. V usage is TRBV5-1 and J usage is TRBJ2-1; TRBD2 matches 8 bases. The CDR3 contains 15 residues. V trimming: 0 bases; J trimming: 6 bases; junction bases outside the gene matches: 5. Looked up from germline, CDR1 is SGHRS and CDR2 is YFSETQ.

CDR3 in amino acids: CASSPVTSGYTF. CDR3 bases: TGTGCCAGCAGTCCAGTGACAAGTGGCTACACCTTC. This chain links TRBV12-3 or TRBV12-4 with TRBJ1-2; no definite D call. There are 12 residues in the CDR3. Between the trimmed V and J ends, which lost 5 bases and 7 bases, there was a span of 11 bases.

The chain employs TRBV7-9 and TRBJ2-5; D is uncertain. The V end was cut by 5 bases, the J end by 4 bases, with 17 bases between. CDR3 length: 15 residues. Per the germline V gene, CDR1 is SEHNR and CDR2 is FQNEAQ (reference sequence). The CDR3 region has the DNA TGTGCCAGCAGCCTTAACACCGTCCTGGGAGAGACCCAGTACTTC. It translates to CASSLNTVLGETQYF.

Only a few counts were recorded for this clonotype. The chain uses TRBV12-3 or TRBV12-4 and TRBJ2-5, with D maybe TRBD2 (6 bases). Between the trimmed V and J ends, which lost 6 bases and 4 bases, there was a span of 12 bases. CDR3 length: 13 amino acids. The DNA of the CDR3 is TGTGCCAGCAGGTTCGGGACTGCAGAGACCCAGTACTTC. Amino acid sequence: CASRFGTAETQYF.

A few counts support this clonotype. J is TRBJ1-6 and V is TRBV15; 7 bases are a match to TRBD1. The V segment lost 3 bases and the J segment 9 bases; nucleotides outside the gene matches: 11. The CDR3 runs 16 residues. Looked up from germline, CDR1 is LNHNV and CDR2 is YYDKDF (reference sequence). Here the CDR3 reads CATSRAAGGAGSPLHF. In nucleotides, the CDR3 is TGTGCCACCAGCAGGGCTGCAGGGGGAGCGGGTTCACCCCTCCACTTT.

The chain employs TRBV7-2 and TRBJ1-1, with 7 positions matching TRBD1. Germline CDR1 and CDR2: SGHTA and FQGNSA. This CDR3 has 14 residues. After removal of 5 bases from V and 5 bases from J, the junction contained 8 bases not matched to a gene. CDR3 protein: CASSPTGLGTEAFF. CDR3 nucleotides: TGTGCCAGCAGCCCGACAGGGCTCGGGACTGAAGCTTTCTTT. Based on the CDR3 plus reference TRBV7-2 and TRBJ1-1, the full variable domain is GAGVSQSPSNKVTEKGKDVELRCDPISGHTALYWYRQSLGQGLEFLIYFQGNSAPDKSGLPSDRFSAERTGGSVSTLTIQRTQQEDSAVYLCASSPTGLGTEAFFGQGTRLTVV.

This clonotype has at least ten counts. V gene TRBV7-2 combines with J gene TRBJ2-2; possibly TRBD2 for D (6 bases). The CDR3 length is 15 residues. V lost 5 bases to trimming and J lost 4 bases, with 14 bases between them. Germline V gene data show CDR1 as SGHTA and CDR2 as FQGNSA. The CDR3 bases are TGTGCCAGCAGCCTGAGGGAGGAGGGCACCGGGGAGCTGTTTTTT. Residues: CASSLREEGTGELFF. Complete variable domain (other parts from reference TRBV7-2 and TRBJ2-2): GAGVSQSPSNKVTEKGKDVELRCDPISGHTALYWYRQSLGQGLEFLIYFQGNSAPDKSGLPSDRFSAERTGGSVSTLTIQRTQQEDSAVYLCASSLREEGTGELFFGEGSRLTVL.

The J gene is TRBJ1-1, the V gene TRBV29-1; D remains unclear. CDR1 and CDR2 (germline): SQVTM, ANQGSEA. CDR3 length equals 13 residues. V shed 3 bases and J shed 1 base, with 9 bases lying between them. CDR3 in amino acids: CSVEKTENTEAFF. Written as DNA, the CDR3 is TGCAGCGTTGAGAAGACCGAGAACACTGAAGCTTTCTTT.